This is a list of T cell receptor beta chains from one sample in a study of identical twins. TCRdb ran MiXCR on the 5' RACE reads and lists one entry per CDR3 protein. The sample holds more than 350,000 distinct CDR3 sequences, roughly 9% seen once. The sequencing sample was made of naive T cells sorted from blood. These receptors were taken from a woman aged 45-59 years in good health. CDR3s include the opening cysteine and the closing phenylalanine or tryptophan. A D gene is named only where the DNA matches it firmly. Clone size is stated in some rows and not others, as once, few, many or a class when expanded.

j_call,v_call,clone_size,d_call,cdr3_nt,cdr3_aa
TRBJ1-2,TRBV12-3/TRBV12-4,NA,NA,TGTGCCAGCGACTCATCCGGGACAATCTATGGCTACACCTTC,CASDSSGTIYGYTF
TRBJ2-3,TRBV24-1,few,NA,TGTGCCGCTTCCGGGACGGATAGCACAGATACGCAGTATTTT,CAASGTDSTDTQYF
TRBJ2-3,TRBV5-1,few,TRBD1,TGCGCCAGCAGCTTTGAGGGGGCGCAGGGCACAGATACGCAGTATTTT,CASSFEGAQGTDTQYF
TRBJ1-3,TRBV29-1,few,NA,TGCAGCGCCGGGGGAGGCCCAGGAAACACCATATATTTT,CSAGGGPGNTIYF
TRBJ2-1,TRBV29-1,many,NA,TGCAGCGTTGGAGTAGCTGGTCTCCAGCAGTTCTTC,CSVGVAGLQQFF
TRBJ2-7,TRBV6-5,NA,TRBD1,TGTGCCAGCGGGGTCGGACAGGGGTCCCTCGAGCAGTACTTC,CASGVGQGSLEQYF
TRBJ2-5,TRBV11-2,NA,NA,TGTGCCAGCAAGATCGGGGAGACCCAGTACTTC,CASKIGETQYF
TRBJ1-2,TRBV7-9,many,TRBD1,TGTGCCAGCAGCTTCTCCACAGGGGCCAACTATGGCTACACCTTC,CASSFSTGANYGYTF
TRBJ2-1,TRBV5-1,NA,TRBD1,TGCGCCAGCAGCTTGGGGTGGGGGACAGACTACAATGAGCAGTTCTTC,CASSLGWGTDYNEQFF
TRBJ1-6,TRBV7-9,few,NA,TGTGCCAGCAGCAACAAGGACGGGAGGCAATCACCCCTCCACTTT,CASSNKDGRQSPLHF
TRBJ2-2,TRBV11-2,many,NA,TGTGCCAGCAGCTTAGTGCTGGGCACCTACGGGGAGCTGTTTTTT,CASSLVLGTYGELFF
TRBJ2-3,TRBV12-3/TRBV12-4,few,NA,TGTGCCAGCAGTTTAGGCAGGGGTGGAGATACGCAGTATTTT,CASSLGRGGDTQYF
TRBJ2-1,TRBV24-1,few,TRBD1,TGTGCCACCAGTGATGACAGGGGGCTCTCCTACAATGAGCAGTTCTTC,CATSDDRGLSYNEQFF
TRBJ2-3,TRBV5-8,many,NA,TGTGCCAGCAGCTTGGAAGCGGCTAGCACAGATACGCAGTATTTT,CASSLEAASTDTQYF
TRBJ2-3,TRBV20-1,NA,TRBD2,TGCAGTGCTAGAGCCCCTCCGACTAGCGGGCGGGGGCCGGCAGATACGCAGTATTTT,CSARAPPTSGRGPADTQYF
TRBJ2-2,TRBV7-2,few,NA,TGTGCCAGCAGCTTAGTGGCAGTGAACACCGGGGAGCTGTTTTTT,CASSLVAVNTGELFF
TRBJ2-2,TRBV2,many,NA,TGTGCCAGCAGTGAGTTCTTCGGACAGACTGGGGAGCTGTTTTTT,CASSEFFGQTGELFF
TRBJ2-1,TRBV6-1,many,TRBD1,TGTGCCAGCCTCGACAGGGTCAATGAGCAGTTCTTC,CASLDRVNEQFF
TRBJ2-7,TRBV27,few,TRBD1,TGTGCCAGCAGGGGACAGGGGTCCTACGAGCAGTACTTC,CASRGQGSYEQYF
TRBJ2-7,TRBV7-6,few,NA,TGTGCCAGCAGCTTAAGCGGCGACCCCTCCTACGAGCAGTACTTC,CASSLSGDPSYEQYF
TRBJ2-5,TRBV24-1,NA,NA,TGTGCCACCACAGGGAGGGAGACCCAGTACTTC,CATTGRETQYF
TRBJ2-6,TRBV27,NA,NA,TGTGCCAGCAGTCCTCAAGGTGGGGGGCCCCAACGCTCTGGGGCCAACGTCCTGACTTTC,CASSPQGGGPQRSGANVLTF
TRBJ2-3,TRBV20-1,NA,TRBD2,TGCAGTGCTAGCACTAGCGGGAGAACAGATACGCAGTATTTT,CSASTSGRTDTQYF
TRBJ1-2,TRBV7-9,few,NA,TGTGCCAGCAGCCAGGAAAATTTTGGCTACACCTTC,CASSQENFGYTF
TRBJ2-7,TRBV20-1,few,NA,TGCAGTGCTAGTCCTCCAGGGGCCTACGAGCAGTACTTC,CSASPPGAYEQYF
TRBJ2-1,TRBV5-6,few,NA,TGTGCCAGCAGCTTGAGGAGGACCTCCTACAATGAGCAGTTCTTC,CASSLRRTSYNEQFF
TRBJ1-2,TRBV20-1,NA,NA,TGCAGTGCTAGAGAAATCCTACCGGTAACATTGTGGGGCCCTATGGATGGCTACACCTTC,CSAREILPVTLWGPMDGYTF
TRBJ2-1,TRBV20-1,NA,TRBD2,TGCAGTGCTAGTGAGGTTCTAGCGGGGGACAATGAGCAGTTCTTC,CSASEVLAGDNEQFF
TRBJ2-1,TRBV5-1,few,NA,TGCGCCAGCAGCTTGGGGGTGAGCTCCTACAATGAGCAGTTCTTC,CASSLGVSSYNEQFF
TRBJ1-1,TRBV27,many,NA,TGTGCCAGCAACACATTGGGAGGCGGCACTGAAGCTTTCTTT,CASNTLGGGTEAFF
TRBJ2-2,TRBV7-9,many,NA,TGTGCCAGCAGCTTAGCGGAGACCGGGGAGCTGTTTTTT,CASSLAETGELFF
TRBJ2-7,TRBV4-1,NA,NA,TGCGCCAGCAGCCAAGTGGGGATTGAGCAGAGCCGGAGACAGTACTTC,CASSQVGIEQSRRQYF
TRBJ2-3,TRBV27,many,NA,TGTGCCAGCAGTTTATCATCTAGCACCACAGATACGCAGTATTTT,CASSLSSSTTDTQYF
TRBJ2-3,TRBV5-6,few,NA,TGTGCCAGCAGCGAACAGGGATCTAGCACAGATACGCAGTATTTT,CASSEQGSSTDTQYF
TRBJ2-1,TRBV20-1,many,NA,TGCAGTGCAGACAGGGGACTAGCCAATGAGCAGTTCTTC,CSADRGLANEQFF
TRBJ2-5,TRBV24-1,few,TRBD2,TGTGCCACCAGTTCGGGAGGGAGAGAGACCCAGTACTTC,CATSSGGRETQYF
TRBJ2-3,TRBV7-2,NA,TRBD2,TGTGCCAGCAGCTCGAAGCGGGAGGCTCCCCATACGCAGTATTTT,CASSSKREAPHTQYF
TRBJ2-2,TRBV12-5,few,NA,TGTGCTAGTGGGGGGACGGCCGGGGAGCTGTTTTTT,CASGGTAGELFF
TRBJ2-3,TRBV29-1,many,TRBD2,TGCAGCGTTCAAGGACTAGCGGGAGGGCCACTGGGCACAGATACGCAGTATTTT,CSVQGLAGGPLGTDTQYF
TRBJ2-7,TRBV5-6,few,NA,TGTGCCAGCAGCTCCAGGGATTCCTACGAGCAGTACTTC,CASSSRDSYEQYF
TRBJ2-2,TRBV19,few,NA,TGTGCCAGTAAGGCCGGGGGAGAGCTGTTTTTT,CASKAGGELFF
TRBJ2-1,TRBV4-1,few,TRBD2,TGCGCCAGCAGCCAAGATCCCAGCGGGACGGATGAGCAGTTCTTC,CASSQDPSGTDEQFF
TRBJ2-1,TRBV24-1,many,NA,TGTGCCACCAGTGATCTCGTAAATGAGCAGTTCTTC,CATSDLVNEQFF
TRBJ2-5,TRBV2,many,NA,TGTGCCAGCAGTGAAGGTGGGGGCGAGACCCAGTACTTC,CASSEGGGETQYF
TRBJ2-3,TRBV6-5,NA,NA,TGTGCCAGCAGAACCGGGAGTTTCACAGATACGCAGTATTTT,CASRTGSFTDTQYF